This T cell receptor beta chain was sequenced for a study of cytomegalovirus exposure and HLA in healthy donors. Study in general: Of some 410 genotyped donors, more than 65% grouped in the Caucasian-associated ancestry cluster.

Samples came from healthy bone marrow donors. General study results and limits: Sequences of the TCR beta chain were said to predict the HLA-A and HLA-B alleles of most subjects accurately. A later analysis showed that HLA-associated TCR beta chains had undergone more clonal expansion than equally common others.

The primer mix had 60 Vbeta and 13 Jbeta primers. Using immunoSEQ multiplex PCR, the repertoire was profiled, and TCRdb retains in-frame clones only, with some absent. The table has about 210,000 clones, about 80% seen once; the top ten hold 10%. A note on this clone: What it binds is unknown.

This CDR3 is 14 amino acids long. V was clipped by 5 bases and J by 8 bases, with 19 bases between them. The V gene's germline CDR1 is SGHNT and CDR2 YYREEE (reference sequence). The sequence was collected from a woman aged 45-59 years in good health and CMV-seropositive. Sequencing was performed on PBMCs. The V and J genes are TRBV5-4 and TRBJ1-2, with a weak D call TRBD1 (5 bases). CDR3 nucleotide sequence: TGTGCCAGCAGATTTAAATGGGGAGGGGACGGCTACACCTTC. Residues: CASRFKWGGDGYTF.